The 27 T cell receptor beta chains listed next were all sequenced from one sample in a study of cytomegalovirus exposure and HLA in healthy donors. PCR involved 60 Vbeta and 13 Jbeta primers. Sequencing was performed with immunoSEQ multiplex PCR; in TCRdb, only in-frame clones are kept and a portion is missing. There are 200,000 to 250,000 clones in the sample, with about 1% held by the top ten. Sequenced sample: PBMCs. All receptors come from a girl aged 2 to 9 in good health and CMV-seropositive.

The chain has TRBV30 and TRBJ2-5; 11 bases fit TRBD2. The junction had 5 bases not matched to a gene; V was cut back by 3 bases and J by 5 bases. Germline assignment: CDR1 GTSNPN and CDR2 SVGIG (reference sequence). The CDR3 spans 14 residues. The CDR3 DNA reads TGTGCCTGGAGAATAGCGGGAGGGTCCGAGACCCAGTACTTC. This codes for CAWRIAGGSETQYF. The whole variable domain, remainder taken from reference TRBV30 and TRBJ2-5, is SQTIHQWPATLVQPVGSPLSLECTVEGTSNPNLYWYRQAAGRGLQLLFYSVGIGQISSEVPQNLSASRPQDRQFILSSKKLLLSDSGFYLCAWRIAGGSETQYFGPGTRLLVL.

CDR3 sequence reads: CASSVLDRGYEQYF. Here the CDR3 DNA reads TGTGCCAGCAGTGTCCTGGACAGGGGATACGAGCAGTACTTC. The chain has TRBV6-1 and TRBJ2-7, with 9 bases lining up with TRBD1. After removal of 4 bases from V and 4 bases from J, the junction contained 5 bases not matched to a gene. This CDR3 spans 14 amino acids. CDR1 is MNHNS and CDR2 is SASEGT in the germline V gene.

The V and J genes are TRBV6-5 and TRBJ1-6, with 7 bases aligning to TRBD1. The CDR3 totals 14 residues. Looked up from germline, CDR1 is MNHEY and CDR2 is SVGAGI. The V segment lost 6 bases and the J segment 10 bases; nucleotides outside the gene matches: 9. This CDR3 reads CASSPGTEVSPLHF. CDR3 DNA sequence: TGTGCCAGCAGCCCCGGGACAGAGGTCTCACCCCTCCACTTT.

The CDR3 sequence is CARVNLPLSSYNEQFF. Here the CDR3 DNA reads TGTGCCAGGGTAAACCTACCACTAAGCTCCTACAATGAGCAGTTCTTC. The chain has TRBV7-9 and TRBJ2-1; D uncertain. Trimming cost V 9 bases and J 0 bases, with 18 bases left between them. CDR1 is SEHNR and CDR2 is FQNEAQ in the germline V gene (reference sequence). The CDR3 length is 16 residues.

J is TRBJ2-5 and V is TRBV11-2; a weak D match, TRBD2 (5 bases). This CDR3 contains 15 residues. Looked up from germline, CDR1 is SGHAT and CDR2 is FQNNGV. Trimming cost V 6 bases and J 4 bases, with 18 bases left between them. CDR3 sequence: CASSLAGVLGETQYF. In nucleotides, the CDR3 is TGTGCCAGCAGTCTAGCTGGAGTGTTGGGAGAGACCCAGTACTTC.

The J gene is TRBJ2-4, the V gene TRBV19; unclear D gene. V lost 4 bases and J 1 base, leaving 8 bases between the germline ends. CDR3 size: 14 residues. Germline V gene sequence: CDR1 LNHDA, CDR2 SQIVND (reference sequence). Written as DNA, the CDR3 is TGTGCCAGTAGTAGGGCCGCGGCCAAAAACATTCAGTACTTC. As protein: CASSRAAAKNIQYF.

J is TRBJ2-1 and V is TRBV21-1; the table's D call of TRBD2 was not tested on the DNA. TRBV21-1 represents a pseudogene. The CDR3 length is 17 residues. CDR3 sequence reads: CASSKAPGLAGGNEQFF. The CDR3 DNA follows: TGTGCCAGCAGCAAAGCGCCCGGTCTAGCGGGGGGCAATGAGCAGTTCTTC.

This sequence joins TRBV28 and TRBJ1-3, with 7 bases aligning to TRBD1. Looked up from germline, CDR1 is MDHEN and CDR2 is SYDVKM. V lost 6 bases to trimming and J lost 4 bases; unmatched junction nucleotides: 6. The CDR3 runs to 14 residues. CDR3 region: CASRGTAKGNTIYF. CDR3 DNA sequence: TGTGCCAGCAGAGGGACAGCGAAAGGAAACACCATATATTTT.

The rearrangement links TRBV7-7 to TRBJ1-4; D possibly corresponds to TRBD1 (5 bases). Germline V lookup: CDR1 SSHAT, CDR2 FNYEAQ (reference sequence). There are 15 residues in the CDR3. V was pared by 1 base and J by 5 bases, with 11 bases between. This CDR3 is CASSLGRGPNEKLFF. In DNA form, the CDR3 reads TGTGCCAGCAGCTTAGGGAGGGGCCCCAATGAAAAACTGTTTTTT.

This chain links TRBV28 with TRBJ1-5, with a tentative D call TRBD1 (5 bases). The CDR3 extends over 12 amino acids. Deletions cut 5 bases from V and 8 bases from J, with 10 bases between. Germline CDR1 and CDR2: MDHEN and SYDVKM. The CDR3 DNA reads as TGTGCCAGCAGTCACCGCAGGGAGCCCCAGCATTTT. Amino acids: CASSHRREPQHF.

This chain connects TRBV6-1 to TRBJ1-4; maybe TRBD1 (6 bases). Germline lookup yields CDR1 MNHNS and CDR2 SASEGT. V shed 6 bases and J shed 2 bases, with 13 bases lying between them. The CDR3 has 15 residues. The CDR3 is CASRIRTETNEKLFF. The CDR3 nucleotides are TGTGCCAGCAGGATAAGGACAGAGACTAATGAAAAACTGTTTTTT.

The chain has TRBV29-1 and TRBJ1-3; no clear D gene. V shed 6 bases and J shed 0 bases, with 12 bases lying between them. The CDR3 extends over 14 amino acids. Looked up from germline, CDR1 is SQVTM and CDR2 is ANQGSEA. The CDR3 bases are TGCAGCGTCTCTCAAGGGAGCTCTGGAAACACCATATATTTT. Protein sequence: CSVSQGSSGNTIYF.

The chain joins TRBV11-2 to TRBJ2-3; D might be TRBD2 (5 bases). Trimming left V 2 bases short and J 0 bases short, with 18 bases between. The CDR3 is 18 amino acids. Germline values: CDR1 SGHAT, CDR2 FQNNGV. The CDR3 here is CASSLPPEGIPSTDTQYF. The CDR3 region has the DNA TGTGCCAGCAGCTTACCCCCTGAGGGCATCCCAAGCACAGATACGCAGTATTTT.

The chain combines TRBV29-1 with TRBJ1-2, with D tentatively TRBD1 (5 bases). Germline CDR1 and CDR2: SQVTM and ANQGSEA. V gave up 7 bases and J gave up 5 bases, with 26 bases separating them. This CDR3 spans 16 amino acids. The CDR3, as DNA: TGCAGCGCCACAACCGTCCGCCAGGGTGGGGTGTATGGCTACACCTTC. Translation gives CSATTVRQGGVYGYTF.

The chain combines TRBV18 with TRBJ2-5, with D possibly being TRBD1 (5 bases). Per the germline V gene, CDR1 is KGHSH and CDR2 is LQKENI. The V end lost 6 bases, the J end lost 1 base, and 12 bases lay between the germline ends. The CDR3 sequence is 14 residues long. The CDR3 is CASSQGGFQETQYF. CDR3 in DNA: TGTGCCAGCTCGCAGGGCGGATTCCAAGAGACCCAGTACTTC.

The DNA of the CDR3 is TGTGCCAGTAACAGGGGAGGCTCCTATAATTCACCCCTCCACTTT. It codes for CASNRGGSYNSPLHF. The chain couples TRBV7-9 to TRBJ1-6; TRBD1 matches 7 bases. The J segment lost 0 bases and the V segment lost 9 bases, leaving 5 bases of the junction unmatched. CDR3 length equals 15 residues. CDR1 is SEHNR and CDR2 is FQNEAQ in the germline V gene (reference sequence).

The CDR3 nucleotides are TGTGCCAGCAGTAAAGACAGGGGGGGCTACGAGCAGTACTTC. It yields the protein CASSKDRGGYEQYF. This chain links TRBV6-5 with TRBJ2-7; TRBD1 aligns across 9 bases. The CDR3 covers 14 residues. Per the germline V gene, CDR1 is MNHEY and CDR2 is SVGAGI. V shed 5 bases, J shed 3 bases, and the junction held 5 bases outside the gene matches.

The J gene is TRBJ2-2, the V gene TRBV7-6; 8 bases agree with TRBD1. The germline CDR1 and CDR2 sequences are SGHVS and FNYEAQ. This CDR3 has 17 amino acids. V gave up 6 bases and J gave up 1 base; unmatched junction bases: 10. The CDR3 bases are TGTGCCAGCAGACCCGCGCGGACAGGGAGGAACACCGGGGAGCTGTTTTTT. Its translation: CASRPARTGRNTGELFF.

The V and J genes are TRBV5-6 and TRBJ1-5; the D gene is possibly TRBD1 (5 bases). Germline V lookup: CDR1 SGHDT, CDR2 YYEEEE. V was cut by 3 bases and J by 1 base, with 8 bases left in between. The CDR3 covers 14 residues. The CDR3 DNA is TGTGCCAGCAGCTCGCAGGGAAGCAATCAGCCCCAGCATTTT. Translation gives CASSSQGSNQPQHF. Full variable domain (missing parts from reference TRBV5-6 and TRBJ1-5): DAGVTQSPTHLIKTRGQQVTLRCSPKSGHDTVSWYQQALGQGPQFIFQYYEEEERQRGNFPDRFSGHQFPNYSSELNVNALLLGDSALYLCASSSQGSNQPQHFGDGTRLSIL.

V and J are TRBV19 and TRBJ2-2; a possible D gene is TRBD1 (8 bases). Trimming removed 4 bases from V and 11 bases from J, with 17 bases in between. Germline values: CDR1 LNHDA, CDR2 SQIVND (reference sequence). The CDR3 totals 14 residues. CDR3 amino acids: CASSNNRGGGELFF. Here the CDR3 DNA reads TGTGCCAGTAGTAATAACAGGGGGGGAGGTGAGCTGTTTTTT. Variable domain in full (rest from reference TRBV19 and TRBJ2-2): DGGITQSPKYLFRKEGQNVTLSCEQNLNHDAMYWYRQDPGQGLRLIYYSQIVNDFQKGDIAEGYSVSREKKESFPLTVTSAQKNPTAFYLCASSNNRGGGELFFGEGSRLTVL.

This rearrangement joins TRBV5-4 to TRBJ2-7; 10 bases match TRBD1. Germline V gene sequence: CDR1 SGHNT, CDR2 YYREEE (reference sequence). The ends lost 4 bases at V and 3 bases at J; junction bases unmatched: 7. This CDR3 has 15 amino acids. The CDR3 DNA is TGTGCCAGCAGCCCCCCGGACAGGGGGAACTACGAGCAGTACTTC. Encoded protein: CASSPPDRGNYEQYF.

J is TRBJ2-3 and V is TRBV29-1, with D uncertain. Germline loops: CDR1 SQVTM, CDR2 ANQGSEA. CDR3 size: 13 residues. V was pared by 4 bases and J by 2 bases, with 10 bases between. This chain's CDR3 is CSVGAVYTDTQYF. The CDR3 nucleotides are TGCAGCGTTGGGGCAGTCTACACAGATACGCAGTATTTT.

This CDR3 reads CASSGTPGQGAQAFF. CDR3 DNA: TGTGCCAGCAGCGGGACACCGGGACAGGGGGCGCAGGCTTTCTTT. The V gene is TRBV5-5, the J gene TRBJ1-1; TRBD1 matches 12 bases. There are 15 residues in the CDR3. The germline CDR1 and CDR2 sequences are SGHKS and YYEKEE (reference sequence). V lost 4 bases and J lost 11; bases outside the gene matches: 12.

Written as DNA, the CDR3 is TGTGCCAGCTCACCCATTCCCGAAACTAGCTCCAATGAGCAGTTCTTC. Encoded protein: CASSPIPETSSNEQFF. This rearrangement joins TRBV18 to TRBJ2-1, with a possible D match to TRBD2 (6 bases). V lost 3 bases and J 6 bases, leaving 18 bases between the germline ends. CDR3 length equals 16 residues. The V gene's germline CDR1 is KGHSH and CDR2 LQKENI.

The CDR3 sequence: CASRLTGVWDEQFF. For the CDR3, the DNA is TGTGCCAGCAGACTTACAGGGGTATGGGATGAGCAGTTCTTC. The chain employs TRBV27 and TRBJ2-1; 7 positions agree with TRBD1. In germline, CDR1 is MNHEY, CDR2 SMNVEV (reference sequence). Trimming at V came to 6 bases and at J to 8 bases, leaving 10 bases not matched to a gene. There are 14 residues in the CDR3.

The chain joins TRBV5-1 to TRBJ2-5; TRBD2 agrees at 10 bases. CDR1 and CDR2 (germline): SGHRS, YFSETQ. The CDR3 covers 16 residues. The ends lost 5 bases at V and 1 base at J; junction bases unmatched: 8. CDR3 sequence: CASRSLAGILQETQYF. For the CDR3, the DNA is TGCGCCAGCAGGTCACTAGCGGGAATCCTCCAAGAGACCCAGTACTTC. Together with reference TRBV5-1 and TRBJ2-5, the CDR3 gives the full variable domain: KAGVTQTPRYLIKTRGQQVTLSCSPISGHRSVSWYQQTPGQGLQFLFEYFSETQRNKGNFPGRFSGRQFSNSRSEMNVSTLELGDSALYLCASRSLAGILQETQYFGPGTRLLVL.

V gene TRBV5-4 combines with J gene TRBJ1-1; D is unresolved. The CDR3 spans 12 residues. Germline V gene sequence: CDR1 SGHNT, CDR2 YYREEE (reference sequence). The V and J ends lost 3 bases and 1 base respectively, with 4 bases between them. The CDR3 DNA reads TGTGCCAGCAGCTCCGGGAACACTGAAGCTTTCTTT. As protein: CASSSGNTEAFF. The full variable domain, its missing parts supplied by reference TRBV5-4 and TRBJ1-1, is ETGVTQSPTHLIKTRGQQVTLRCSSQSGHNTVSWYQQALGQGPQFIFQYYREEENGRGNFPPRFSGLQFPNYSSELNVNALELDDSALYLCASSSGNTEAFFGQGTRLTVV.